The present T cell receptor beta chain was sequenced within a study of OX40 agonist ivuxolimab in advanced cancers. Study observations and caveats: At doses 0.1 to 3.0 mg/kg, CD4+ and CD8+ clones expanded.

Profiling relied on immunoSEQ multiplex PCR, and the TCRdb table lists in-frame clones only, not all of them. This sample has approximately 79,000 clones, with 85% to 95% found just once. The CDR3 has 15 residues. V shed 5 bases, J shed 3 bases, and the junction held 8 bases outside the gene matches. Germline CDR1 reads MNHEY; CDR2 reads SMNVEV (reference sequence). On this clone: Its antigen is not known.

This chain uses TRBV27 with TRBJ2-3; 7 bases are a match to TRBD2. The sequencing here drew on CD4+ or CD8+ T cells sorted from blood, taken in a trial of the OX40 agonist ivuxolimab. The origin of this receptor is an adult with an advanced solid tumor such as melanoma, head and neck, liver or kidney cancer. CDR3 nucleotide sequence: TGTGCCAGCAGTCTAGCGGCCGGGGGAACAGATACGCAGTATTTT. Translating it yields CASSLAAGGTDTQYF.